This passage covers 8 T cell receptor beta chains from one sample sequenced in a study of T-cell memory formation after mild COVID-19. TCRdb analysed the 5' RACE reads with MiXCR anew, one entry per CDR3 protein. There are hundreds of thousands of distinct CDR3 sequences in the sample; roughly 22% occur only once, and around 12% lies in the top ten. What was sequenced was PBMCs or a T cell subset sorted from them (not recorded which). Every receptor here comes from an adult woman who had mild COVID-19 (a few samples of this study predate the infection). Cell type and time point are not known.

This clonotype appeared many times. CDR3 nucleotides: TGTGCCAGTAGTGTACTAGGGGGTCTGCCCCAGTACTTC. It is translated as CASSVLGGLPQYF. The chain carries TRBV19 and TRBJ2-5; perhaps TRBD1 as D (6 bases). The CDR3 is 13 amino acids. CDR1 and CDR2 (germline): LNHDA, SQIVND (reference sequence). The ends were cut back, 5 bases at V and 9 bases at J, with 16 bases in the middle.

The chain carries TRBV19 and TRBJ1-6; a weak D match, TRBD1 (5 bases). This CDR3 comprises 13 residues. Germline assignment: CDR1 LNHDA and CDR2 SQIVND (reference sequence). Trimming left V 7 bases short and J 8 bases short, with 12 bases between. CDR3 region: CASTGTVYSPLHF. CDR3 DNA sequence: TGTGCCAGTACCGGGACGGTTTATTCACCCCTCCACTTT.

This chain uses TRBV3-1 with TRBJ1-2; 7 nucleotides align to TRBD1. Germline assignment: CDR1 LGHDT and CDR2 YNNKEL (reference sequence). The CDR3 is 15 residues long. The V segment lost 4 bases and the J segment 6 bases; nucleotides outside the gene matches: 11. CDR3 region: CASSLRPTGEDGYTF. CDR3 nucleotides: TGTGCCAGCAGCCTAAGACCTACAGGGGAGGATGGCTACACCTTC.

This clonotype was counted only a few times. The rearrangement joins TRBV6-5 to TRBJ2-3, with D hard to call. Germline CDR1 is MNHEY and CDR2 is SVGAGI. The CDR3 loop spans 16 amino acids. V lost 0 bases and J 2 bases, leaving 12 bases between the germline ends. The DNA of the CDR3 is TGTGCCAGCAGTTACTCCCGACTGGATCACACAGATACGCAGTATTTT. This encodes CASSYSRLDHTDTQYF.

This clonotype was seen only a few times. The chain combines TRBV30 with TRBJ2-3; 8 bases map to TRBD2. V trimming: 4 bases; J trimming: 5 bases; junction bases outside the gene matches: 5. The CDR3 contains 13 residues. CDR1 is GTSNPN, CDR2 SVGIG, per germline (reference sequence). CDR3 in amino acids: CAWTQRERDTQYF. The DNA for the CDR3 is TGTGCCTGGACCCAGCGGGAGCGAGATACGCAGTATTTT.

This clonotype has more than one count but fewer than ten. This chain links TRBV6-5 with TRBJ2-7, with 9 bases that match TRBD2. The CDR3 runs 15 residues. Germline CDR1 and CDR2: MNHEY and SVGAGI. Losses at the gene ends were 1 base for V and 5 bases for J; bases not matched to a gene: 6. Here the CDR3 DNA reads TGTGCCAGCAGTTACTTCAGCGGGGGGTACCACGAGCAGTACTTC. Residues: CASSYFSGGYHEQYF.

The chain links TRBV24-1 to TRBJ2-6; 8 nucleotides agree with TRBD1. V trimming: 2 bases; J trimming: 0 bases; junction bases outside the gene matches: 5. This CDR3 is built from 18 residues. In germline, CDR1 is KGHDR, CDR2 SFDVKD. The CDR3 DNA follows: TGTGCCACCAGTGATTCCGGGACAGGACCCTCTGGGGCCAACGTCCTGACTTTC. Its translation: CATSDSGTGPSGANVLTF.

V gene TRBV29-1 combines with J gene TRBJ1-3, with 10 nucleotides matching TRBD1. V shed 6 bases, J shed 2 bases, and the junction held 1 base outside the gene matches. The CDR3 has 13 residues. Germline-derived CDR1 and CDR2 are SQVTM and ANQGSEA. The CDR3 loop reads CSVGTGAGNTIYF. The CDR3 DNA is TGCAGCGTGGGGACAGGGGCTGGAAACACCATATATTTT.